The 19 T cell receptor beta chains below all came from one sample that was sequenced in a study of control samples from healthy donors and cancer patients. TCRdb's table, derived via immunoSEQ multiplex PCR, lists solely in-frame clones and lacks some. The data contain approximately 87,000 clones, around 83% of them singletons. Sequenced input: blood. These receptors all stem from a woman aged 50 to 65 in good health.

The V call is TRBV6-2 or TRBV6-3, the J call TRBJ2-1; 12 bases fit TRBD2. In germline, CDR1 is MNHEY, CDR2 SVGEGT. This CDR3 is 19 amino acids long. The ends lost 0 bases at V and 1 base at J; junction bases unmatched: 7. The CDR3 region has the DNA TGTGCCAGCAGTTACTCCAGGACTAGCGGGAAATGGTCCTACAATGAGCAGTTCTTC. As protein: CASSYSRTSGKWSYNEQFF.

The chain recombines TRBV7-9 with TRBJ2-1, with 7 positions matching TRBD1. V trimming: 2 bases; J trimming: 7 bases; junction bases outside the gene matches: 8. This CDR3 region has 15 residues. The germline CDR1 and CDR2 sequences are SEHNR and FQNEAQ (reference sequence). CDR3 residues: CASSLTVGTANEQFF. In DNA, the CDR3 is TGTGCCAGCAGCTTAACCGTTGGGACAGCAAATGAGCAGTTCTTC.

This sequence joins TRBV20-1 and TRBJ2-1, with TRBD2 matching 9 bases. This CDR3 spans 14 amino acids. CDR1 is DFQATT and CDR2 is SNEGSKA in the germline V gene (reference sequence). Trimming cost V 3 bases and J 5 bases; bases outside gene matches: 5. The chain's CDR3 is CSASWASGNNEQFF. The CDR3 DNA is TGCAGTGCTAGTTGGGCTAGCGGGAACAATGAGCAGTTCTTC.

The chain has TRBV12-5 and TRBJ2-7, with TRBD1 matching 7 bases. Germline V CDR1 and CDR2: LGHNT, FRNRAP. Trimming removed 4 bases from V and 3 bases from J; junction bases left unmatched: 9. CDR3 length: 15 residues. In DNA form, the CDR3 reads TGTGCTAGTGGTTCCCGACAGGGATTTATCTACGAGCAGTACTTC. This encodes CASGSRQGFIYEQYF.

This chain connects TRBV7-2 to TRBJ2-7; 8 nucleotides line up with TRBD1. The CDR3 consists of 14 residues. V lost 1 base and J lost 6; bases outside the gene matches: 5. Germline values: CDR1 SGHTA, CDR2 FQGNSA. The CDR3 DNA reads as TGTGCCAGCAGCTTAGGACGGACAGGGACCGAGCAGTACTTC. Protein: CASSLGRTGTEQYF.

The count of this clone is one. This chain joins TRBV28 and TRBJ1-3; D gene ambiguous. Trimming stripped 5 bases from V and 0 bases from J, with 14 bases between. CDR1 is MDHEN, CDR2 SYDVKM, per germline. This CDR3 is built from 16 residues. The CDR3 protein is CASSPDRTSSGNTIYF. For the CDR3, the DNA is TGTGCCAGCAGTCCCGACCGGACGAGCTCTGGAAACACCATATATTTT.

This chain links TRBV4-3 with TRBJ2-4, with 9 bases identical to TRBD1. With 4 bases clipped from V and 9 bases from J, the junction kept 7 bases outside the gene matches. This CDR3 is built from 14 residues. Germline values: CDR1 LGHNA, CDR2 YSLEER. The CDR3 protein is CASSLRTGASIQYF. CDR3 nucleotides: TGCGCCAGCAGCCTGAGGACAGGGGCGAGCATTCAGTACTTC.

This clone was picked up one time. The chain employs TRBV12-5 and TRBJ2-1; TRBD1 matches at 7 bases. V dropped 5 bases and J dropped 4; count of bases not matched to a gene: 11. Germline V gives CDR1 LGHNT, CDR2 FRNRAP. The CDR3 is 16 residues long. The CDR3 DNA follows: TGTGCTAGTGGTCCCCCACTAGGGGGCGGTTACAATGAGCAGTTCTTC. It is translated as CASGPPLGGGYNEQFF.

As for this clone: One end of the junction varies from germline; a read error may be responsible. The chain joins TRBV6-1 to TRBJ1-3, with D possibly being TRBD1 (5 bases). The CDR3 extends over 18 amino acids. In germline, CDR1 is MNHNS, CDR2 SASEGT. The CDR3 coding sequence is TGTGCCAGCGGTGAGTCCGGGAGAGGACATCTCTCTGGAAACACCATATATTTT. Its protein is CASGESGRGHLSGNTIYF.

The gene calls are TRBV6-5 and TRBJ1-1; D is uncertain. Trimming left V 3 bases short and J 4 bases short, with 6 bases between. Germline V gene data show CDR1 as MNHEY and CDR2 as SVGAGI. The CDR3 loop spans 12 amino acids. The CDR3 region has the DNA TGTGCCAGCAGTTATTTGGGCACTGAAGCTTTCTTT. This translates into CASSYLGTEAFF.

This clone has more than one count but fewer than ten. This chain connects TRBV5-1 to TRBJ2-2; possibly TRBD1 for D (5 bases). The CDR3 contains 14 residues. The germline V and J ends were trimmed by 1 base and 5 bases, with 9 bases remaining between them. Germline loops: CDR1 SGHRS, CDR2 YFSETQ. Here the CDR3 DNA reads TGCGCCAGCAGCTTGTCTGGGGCTACCGGGGAGCTGTTTTTT. As protein: CASSLSGATGELFF.

This clone occurred a few times. The CDR3 DNA follows: TGTGCCAGCAGTTACGGGAACAGGGGGCCGAACACCGGGGAGCTGTTTTTT. It yields the protein CASSYGNRGPNTGELFF. The chain carries TRBV6-2 or TRBV6-3 and TRBJ2-2; TRBD1 matches 9 bases. CDR3 length: 17 residues. J lost 0 bases, V lost 2 bases, and 4 bases had no gene match. The V gene's germline CDR1 is MNHEY and CDR2 SVGEGT.

J is TRBJ2-7 and V is TRBV10-3; D may be TRBD1 or TRBD2 (5 bases each). CDR1 is ENHRY and CDR2 is SYGVKD in the germline V gene. The V gene lost 1 base and the J gene lost 3 bases, with 13 bases spanning the gap. The CDR3 extends over 15 amino acids. The CDR3 DNA sequence: TGTGCCATCAGTGAGTTCCGGGACGGAGACTACGAGCAGTACTTC. This gives the protein CAISEFRDGDYEQYF.

DNA for the CDR3: TGTGCCAGCAGCCCCGTCGCGAATTCACCCCTCCACTTT. Its protein product is CASSPVANSPLHF. The chain recombines TRBV2 with TRBJ1-6; D ambiguous. Germline lookup yields CDR1 SNHLY and CDR2 FYNNEI. V shed 6 bases and J shed 7 bases, with 10 bases lying between them. This CDR3 is 13 amino acids long. Looking up the rest from reference TRBV2 and TRBJ1-6 gives the full variable domain: EPEVTQTPSHQVTQMGQEVILRCVPISNHLYFYWYRQILGQKVEFLVSFYNNEISEKSEIFDDQFSVERPDGSNFTLKIRSTKLEDSAMYFCASSPVANSPLHFGNGTRLTVT.

V usage is TRBV4-3 and J usage is TRBJ2-1; D is ambiguous. Trimming pared 0 bases from V and 4 bases from J, leaving 10 bases between. This CDR3 contains 15 residues. Germline loops: CDR1 LGHNA, CDR2 YSLEER. CDR3 in DNA: TGCGCCAGCAGCCAAGAGCCGGACGGGTACAATGAGCAGTTCTTC. As protein: CASSQEPDGYNEQFF.

The genes are TRBV15 and TRBJ2-5; a weak D match, TRBD1 (6 bases). The CDR3 totals 16 residues. Germline V gene data show CDR1 as LNHNV and CDR2 as YYDKDF (reference sequence). Deletions cut 3 bases from V and 0 bases from J, with 14 bases between. The DNA of the CDR3 is TGTGCCACCAGCAGGGGGGCCCGCAGCAACCAAGAGACCCAGTACTTC. This gives the protein CATSRGARSNQETQYF.

V and J are TRBV6-5 and TRBJ1-1; D perhaps matches TRBD1 (5 bases). The CDR3 length is 13 residues. With 7 bases removed from V and 5 bases from J, the gap between germline ends came to 14 bases. CDR1 and CDR2 (germline): MNHEY, SVGAGI. The CDR3 reads CASTRGGATEAFF. The CDR3 DNA reads TGTGCCAGCACCCGGGGAGGGGCGACTGAAGCTTTCTTT.

As concerns this clone: Other nucleotide sequences in the sample specify the same CDR3. V and J are TRBV7-3 and TRBJ2-5; D is perhaps TRBD1 or TRBD2 (6 bases each). This CDR3 is 15 amino acids long. Germline V lookup: CDR1 SGHTA, CDR2 FQGTGA. V lost 9 bases, J lost 2 bases, and 19 bases lay in between. The CDR3 reads CASSLQGGGQETQYF. CDR3 DNA sequence: TGTGCCAGTAGCCTCCAAGGGGGAGGTCAAGAGACCCAGTACTTC.

The chain is built from TRBV12-3 or TRBV12-4 and TRBJ2-7; no clear D. This CDR3 is 11 amino acids long. The ends were cut back, 6 bases at V and 1 base at J, with 4 bases in the middle. The chain's CDR3 is CASSGSYEQYF. Here the CDR3 DNA reads TGTGCCAGCAGCGGGTCCTACGAGCAGTACTTC.